These T cell receptor beta chains were read from a single sample in a study of blood T cell repertoires in COVID-19. Some clones are missing from TCRdb's copy, which holds only in-frame ones; the method was immunoSEQ multiplex PCR. This table has under 300,000 clones, 85% appearing once. Material: peripheral blood. The receptor source for this set is a woman aged 55-70 years with active or convalescent COVID-19. Both conserved end residues are part of each CDR3. Each record gives: clone size, D gene, J gene, V gene, CDR3 DNA, CDR3 protein. A D gene is named only where the DNA matches it firmly. Some rows have no size entry. The others give once, few or many, or a class for an expanded clone.

NA | NA | TRBJ2-2 | TRBV3-1/TRBV3-2 | TGTGCCAGCAGCCGACTAGATGACGGGGAGCTGTTTTTT | CASSRLDDGELFF
NA | NA | TRBJ1-2 | TRBV2 | TGTGCCAGCAGTCCGACAAGAAACTATGGCTACACCTTC | CASSPTRNYGYTF
NA | NA | TRBJ1-2 | TRBV7-6 | TGTGCCAGCAGCTTCATCAACGACTACAGCCCGACACATGGCTACACCTTC | CASSFINDYSPTHGYTF
NA | TRBD1 | TRBJ2-7 | TRBV18 | TGTGCCAGCTCACCAGGAGACAACAGGGGCGAGCAGTACTTC | CASSPGDNRGEQYF
NA | TRBD1 | TRBJ1-4 | TRBV5-6 | TGTGCCAGCAGCCAGACAGGGGACTCGGATAATGAAAAACTGTTTTTT | CASSQTGDSDNEKLFF
NA | TRBD1 | TRBJ2-3 | TRBV3-1/TRBV3-2 | TGTGCCAGCAGCCACGCGGACAGGGGACCAGATACGCAGTATTTT | CASSHADRGPDTQYF
NA | TRBD2 | TRBJ2-5 | TRBV5-1 | TGCGCCAGCAGCCTGGGGACTAGCGGGACTCCTGAAGAGACCCAGTACTTC | CASSLGTSGTPEETQYF
NA | NA | TRBJ1-3 | TRBV7-8 | TGTGCCAGCAGCTTTCGGGTCGGGAGGGGGGTTCAAGGAAACACCATATATTTT | CASSFRVGRGVQGNTIYF
few | NA | TRBJ2-7 | TRBV21-1 | TGTGCCAGCAAGGTATCCGCAGGGTTGTCCTACGAGCAGTACTTC | CASKVSAGLSYEQYF
NA | TRBD1 | TRBJ1-1 | TRBV3-1/TRBV3-2 | TGTGCCAGCAGCCAAGATAGAGGGGGGACAGGCCGTCGGACTTTT | CASSQDRGGTGRRTF
NA | TRBD2 | TRBJ2-5 | TRBV19 | TGTGCCAGTAGTAACGGACTAGCGGGAGTTGAGACCCAGTACTTC | CASSNGLAGVETQYF
NA | TRBD2 | TRBJ2-3 | TRBV14 | TGTGCCAGCAGCCAAGATCAGGGTAGCGGGGGACCAGATACGCAGTATTTT | CASSQDQGSGGPDTQYF
NA | NA | TRBJ2-2 | TRBV19 | TGTGCCAGTAGTACAGGGGCCGCGAACACCGGGGAGCTGTTTTTT | CASSTGAANTGELFF
NA | NA | TRBJ1-5 | TRBV5-1 | TGCGCCAGCAGCTTGGACGGTAGCAATCAGCCCCAGCATTTT | CASSLDGSNQPQHF
NA | NA | TRBJ2-1 | TRBV15 | TGTGCCACCAGCAGAGTGAGCGGGTCCACCAATGAGCAGTTCTTC | CATSRVSGSTNEQFF
NA | NA | TRBJ2-3 | TRBV3-1/TRBV3-2 | TGTGCCAGCAGCCCACAGGGCGAGGGCACAGATACGCAGTATTTT | CASSPQGEGTDTQYF
NA | NA | TRBJ2-3 | TRBV29-1 | TGCAGCGTTCGTATCACAGATACGCAGTATTTT | CSVRITDTQYF
NA | TRBD1 | TRBJ2-6 | TRBV11-3 | TGTGCCAGCAGCTGGGGACAGGTCTCTGGGGCCAACGTCCTGACTTTC | CASSWGQVSGANVLTF
NA | TRBD1 | TRBJ2-6 | TRBV28 | TGTGCCAGCAGTCAAATTGACACAGGGGTTTATGGGGCCAACGTCCTGACTTTC | CASSQIDTGVYGANVLTF
NA | NA | TRBJ1-2 | TRBV4-2 | TGTGCCAGCAGCCAACCGGACAGCGTTAACTATGGCTACACCTTC | CASSQPDSVNYGYTF
NA | TRBD1 | TRBJ2-2 | TRBV7-2 | TGTGCCAGCAGCCAGACAGGGATCGGCACCGGGGAGCTGTTTTTT | CASSQTGIGTGELFF
NA | NA | TRBJ1-5 | TRBV2 | TGTGCCAGCAGCCGGGAGCACAATCAGCCCCAGCATTTT | CASSREHNQPQHF
NA | NA | TRBJ1-3 | TRBV6-2/TRBV6-3 | TGTGCCAGCAGTTCCGTCGCGAGCTCTGGAAACACCATATATTTT | CASSSVASSGNTIYF
NA | TRBD2 | TRBJ2-1 | TRBV19 | TGTGCCAGTGAACAGCGGGGCTCCTACAATGAGCAGTTCTTC | CASEQRGSYNEQFF
NA | TRBD2 | TRBJ2-7 | TRBV15 | TGTGCCACCAGCAGAAACTACCTAGCGGGAGGGGCCTACGAGCAGTACTTC | CATSRNYLAGGAYEQYF
NA | NA | TRBJ2-3 | TRBV28 | TGTGCCAGCACTCACGAGGGCCCGACAGATACGCAGTATTTT | CASTHEGPTDTQYF
NA | NA | TRBJ2-3 | TRBV7-8 | TGTGCCAGCAGCTTAGCAACTTGGTATAGAGCCACAGATACGCAGTATTTT | CASSLATWYRATDTQYF
NA | NA | TRBJ2-1 | TRBV11-2 | TGTGCCAGCAGCTTAGATTCCGACTTGGGCTCCTACAATGAGCAGTTCTTC | CASSLDSDLGSYNEQFF
few | NA | TRBJ2-6 | TRBV5-1 | TGCGCCAGCAGCCCCTCCCCTACAGGGGGGGATGGGGCCAACGTCCTGACTTTC | CASSPSPTGGDGANVLTF
NA | NA | TRBJ2-1 | TRBV12-3/TRBV12-4 | TGTGCCAGCAGTCTGACTTCCTACAATGAGCAGTTCTTC | CASSLTSYNEQFF
NA | NA | TRBJ1-6 | TRBV6-5 | TGTGCCAGCAGCAGAGGAATAGAGTCACCCCTCCACTTT | CASSRGIESPLHF
NA | TRBD1 | TRBJ1-2 | TRBV18 | TGTGCCAGCTCAGTACGGACAGGGGGCGTTATAAACTATGGCTACACCTTC | CASSVRTGGVINYGYTF
once | NA | TRBJ2-5 | TRBV3-1/TRBV3-2 | TGTGCCAGCAGCCGCCTGGACTTCTCTGGGGTCGAAGAGACCCAGTACTTC | CASSRLDFSGVEETQYF
NA | NA | TRBJ2-2 | TRBV30 | TGTGCCTGGAGTATCGGGGGACCCTTGGGGGAGCTGTTTTTT | CAWSIGGPLGELFF
NA | TRBD2 | TRBJ2-1 | TRBV9 | TGTGCCAGCAGCCCTTTCGGACTAGCGGACAATGAGCAGTTCTTC | CASSPFGLADNEQFF
NA | TRBD2 | TRBJ2-1 | TRBV5-4 | TGTGCCATAAGGACGGGACTAGCCTACAATGAGCAGTTCTTC | CAIRTGLAYNEQFF
NA | NA | TRBJ1-1 | TRBV4-1 | TGCGCCAGCAGCTCGGGTGGGGGGACTGAAGCTTTCTTT | CASSSGGGTEAFF
once | NA | TRBJ1-5 | TRBV18 | TGTGCCAGCTCCCTAGGGGGAAGCGGACAGCCCCAGCATTTT | CASSLGGSGQPQHF
once | NA | TRBJ1-2 | TRBV30 | TGTGCCTGGAGTGTAGTCACAGGGTATGGCTACACCTTC | CAWSVVTGYGYTF
many | TRBD1 | TRBJ1-5 | TRBV6-5 | TGTGCCAGCTCAGGGGGGCAGACAAATCAGCCCCAGCATTTT | CASSGGQTNQPQHF
once | NA | TRBJ2-3 | TRBV28 | TGTGCCAGCAGTTTCAAGCGTAGCACAGATACGCAGTATTTT | CASSFKRSTDTQYF
NA | TRBD2 | TRBJ2-7 | TRBV5-1 | TGCGCCAGCAGCCTAGGACTAGCGGGAGGTGTCTACGAGCAGTACTTC | CASSLGLAGGVYEQYF
NA | TRBD1 | TRBJ1-2 | TRBV10-3 | TGTGCCATCAGTCAAACAGGGGACGGCGGCTACACCTTC | CAISQTGDGGYTF
NA | TRBD1 | TRBJ2-2 | TRBV24-1 | TGTGCCACCAGCCGCCTTGGGACAGCGAACACCGGGGAGCTGTTTTTT | CATSRLGTANTGELFF
NA | TRBD2 | TRBJ2-1 | TRBV18 | TGTGCCAGCTCACCGGAACTAGCGGGAGGGCCGCATGAGCAGTTCTTC | CASSPELAGGPHEQFF
NA | NA | TRBJ1-2 | TRBV9 | TGTGCCAGCAGCGTAGACACGGGGATAGGAGGCTACACCTTC | CASSVDTGIGGYTF
NA | TRBD1 | TRBJ2-7 | TRBV7-8 | TGTGCCAGCAGCTTAGGGCCATGGACAGGGTGGGAAAAGCAGTACTTC | CASSLGPWTGWEKQYF
NA | TRBD1 | TRBJ1-1 | TRBV19 | TGTGCCAGTAGTATAACAGGGGGCATTGACACTGAAGCTTTCTTT | CASSITGGIDTEAFF
NA | NA | TRBJ2-3 | TRBV7-2 | TGTGCCAGCAGCTTACAGGTCGCTAGCACAGATACGCAGTATTTT | CASSLQVASTDTQYF
NA | TRBD1 | TRBJ1-1 | TRBV6-5 | TGTGCCAGCGTCATAACACGGGACAGCCCTGAAGCTTTCTTT | CASVITRDSPEAFF
NA | TRBD1 | TRBJ2-1 | TRBV11-2 | TGTGCCAGCAGCTCCCTACGACAGGGTCAGGGGTACAATGAGCAGTTCTTC | CASSSLRQGQGYNEQFF